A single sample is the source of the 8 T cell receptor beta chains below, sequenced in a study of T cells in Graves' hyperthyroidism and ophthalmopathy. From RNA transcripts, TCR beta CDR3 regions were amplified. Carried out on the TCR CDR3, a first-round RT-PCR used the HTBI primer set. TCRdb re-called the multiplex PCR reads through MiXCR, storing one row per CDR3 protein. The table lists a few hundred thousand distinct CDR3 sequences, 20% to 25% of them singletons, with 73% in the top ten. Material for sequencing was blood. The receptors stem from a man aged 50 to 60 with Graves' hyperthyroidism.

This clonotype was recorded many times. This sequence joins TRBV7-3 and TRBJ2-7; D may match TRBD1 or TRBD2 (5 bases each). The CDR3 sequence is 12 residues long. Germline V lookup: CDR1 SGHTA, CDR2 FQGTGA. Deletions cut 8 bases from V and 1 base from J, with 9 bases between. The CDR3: CASRDRSYEQYF. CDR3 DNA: TGTGCCAGCCGGGACCGATCCTACGAGCAGTACTTC.

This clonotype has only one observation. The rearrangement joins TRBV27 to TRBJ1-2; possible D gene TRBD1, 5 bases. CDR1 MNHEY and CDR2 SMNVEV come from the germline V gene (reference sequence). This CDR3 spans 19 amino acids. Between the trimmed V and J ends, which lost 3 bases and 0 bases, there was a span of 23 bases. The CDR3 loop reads CASSFDSRPGPQANYGYTF. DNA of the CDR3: TGTGCCAGCAGTTTTGACAGCAGGCCGGGGCCCCAAGCTAACTATGGCTACACCTTC.

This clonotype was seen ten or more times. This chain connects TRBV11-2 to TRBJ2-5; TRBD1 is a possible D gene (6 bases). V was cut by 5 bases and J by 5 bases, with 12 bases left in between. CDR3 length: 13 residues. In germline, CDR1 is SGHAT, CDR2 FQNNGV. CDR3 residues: CASSQGGAETQYF. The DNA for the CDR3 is TGTGCCAGCAGCCAAGGGGGAGCGGAGACCCAGTACTTC.

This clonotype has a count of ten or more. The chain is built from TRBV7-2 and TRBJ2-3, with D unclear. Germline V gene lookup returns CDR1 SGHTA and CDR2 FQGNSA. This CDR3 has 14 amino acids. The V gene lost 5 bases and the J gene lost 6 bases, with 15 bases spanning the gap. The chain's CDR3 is CASSRKVGADTQYF. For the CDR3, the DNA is TGTGCCAGCAGCCGTAAGGTTGGTGCGGATACGCAGTATTTT.

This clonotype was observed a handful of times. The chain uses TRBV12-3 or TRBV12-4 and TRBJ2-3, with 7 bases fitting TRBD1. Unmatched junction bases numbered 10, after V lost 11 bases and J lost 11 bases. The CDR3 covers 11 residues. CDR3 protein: CAGLEGGKQYF. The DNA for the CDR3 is TGTGCCGGGTTAGAAGGGGGCAAGCAGTATTTT.

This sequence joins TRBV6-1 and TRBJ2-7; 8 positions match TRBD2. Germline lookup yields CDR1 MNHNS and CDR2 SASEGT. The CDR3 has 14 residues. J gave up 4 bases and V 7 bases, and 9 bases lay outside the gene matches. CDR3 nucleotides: TGTGCCAGCACCAAAGCGGGAGAACCGTACGAGCAGTACTTC. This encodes CASTKAGEPYEQYF.

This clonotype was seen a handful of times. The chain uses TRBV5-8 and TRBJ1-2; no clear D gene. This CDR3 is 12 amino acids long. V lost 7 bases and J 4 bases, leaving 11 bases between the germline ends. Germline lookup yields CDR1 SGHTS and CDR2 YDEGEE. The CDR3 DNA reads TGTGCCAGCGTGGGAGGGATCTATGGCTACACCTTC. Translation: CASVGGIYGYTF.

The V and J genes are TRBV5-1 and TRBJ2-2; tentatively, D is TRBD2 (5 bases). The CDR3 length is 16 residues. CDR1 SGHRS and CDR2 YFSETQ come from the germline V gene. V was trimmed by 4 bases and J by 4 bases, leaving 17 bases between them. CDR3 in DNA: TGCGCCAGCAGCCGAGGGCTGGCCTCGGGCACCGGGGAGCTGTTTTTT. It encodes CASSRGLASGTGELFF.